Listed here are 20 T cell receptor beta chains from one sample, sequenced in a study of blood T cell repertoires in COVID-19. TCRdb's copy holds only in-frame clones and misses some; the assay was immunoSEQ multiplex PCR. The table lists about 15,000 clones, 80% to 90% of them singletons. The specimen sequenced was peripheral blood. These receptors originate from a human donor in a cohort sampled during active COVID-19.

This sequence joins TRBV19 and TRBJ2-4; 9 bases align to TRBD2. Trimming took 5 bases from V and 6 from J; bases not matched to a gene: 17. Germline V lookup: CDR1 LNHDA, CDR2 SQIVND (reference sequence). The CDR3 is 18 amino acids. The CDR3 reads CASSPIPGGGASRNIQYF. As DNA, the CDR3 is TGTGCCAGTAGTCCTATCCCGGGCGGGGGGGCCTCCAGAAACATTCAGTACTTC.

V gene TRBV3-1 (or the pseudogene TRBV3-2) combines with J gene TRBJ2-3; no clear D gene. V lost 0 bases and J 1 base, leaving 11 bases between the germline ends. The germline V gene encodes CDR1 LGHDT and CDR2 YNNKEL (reference sequence). This CDR3 is 16 amino acids long. The CDR3 is CASSQDSYQGTDTQYF. The CDR3 nucleotides read TGTGCCAGCAGCCAAGATAGTTACCAAGGCACAGATACGCAGTATTTT.

This clone turned up a few times. The chain couples TRBV15 to TRBJ2-7; TRBD2 might be the D (6 bases). The V gene's germline CDR1 is LNHNV and CDR2 YYDKDF (reference sequence). The CDR3 extends over 15 amino acids. V was clipped by 2 bases and J by 2 bases, with 13 bases between them. CDR3 coding DNA: TGTGCCACCAGCAGATCCCGGGACTCAGCCTACGAGCAGTACTTC. Its protein product is CATSRSRDSAYEQYF.

This rearrangement joins TRBV19 to TRBJ2-2; 7 bases map to TRBD1. Germline CDR1 is LNHDA and CDR2 is SQIVND (reference sequence). V dropped 6 bases and J dropped 0; count of bases not matched to a gene: 7. The CDR3 runs to 16 residues. Here the CDR3 reads CASSLQGSSNTGELFF. The CDR3, as DNA: TGTGCCAGTAGCCTACAGGGGAGCTCGAACACCGGGGAGCTGTTTTTT.

This clone was picked up one time. The V call is TRBV14, the J call TRBJ2-7; no firm D call. Between the trimmed V and J ends, which lost 3 bases and 3 bases, there was a span of 9 bases. CDR1 is SGHDN, CDR2 FVKESK, per germline. This CDR3 comprises 13 residues. CDR3 in DNA: TGTGCCAGCAGCCAGCATCGACTCTACGAGCAGTACTTC. Its translation is CASSQHRLYEQYF.

The rearrangement links TRBV20-1 to TRBJ2-7; possible D gene TRBD2, 7 bases. Trimming removed 3 bases at V and 1 base at J, with 16 bases between. CDR1 is DFQATT and CDR2 is SNEGSKA in the germline V gene (reference sequence). This CDR3 comprises 15 residues. CDR3 DNA sequence: TGCAGTGCTAGTTTGGGGGGGGCAACTTCCTACGAGCAGTACTTC. It is translated as CSASLGGATSYEQYF.

The chain links TRBV27 to TRBJ2-5, with a tentative D call TRBD2 (5 bases). Germline V gives CDR1 MNHEY, CDR2 SMNVEV (reference sequence). Trimming took 5 bases from V and 0 from J, leaving 16 bases between them. The CDR3 length is 16 residues. The CDR3 is CASSHTDSSYQETQYF. For the CDR3, the DNA is TGTGCCAGCAGTCACACGGACTCATCGTACCAAGAGACCCAGTACTTC.

This clone was observed once. The V and J genes are TRBV7-2 and TRBJ1-1; 9 bases map to TRBD1. Trimming took 6 bases from V and 4 from J; bases not matched to a gene: 6. The CDR3 totals 14 residues. Germline loops: CDR1 SGHTA, CDR2 FQGNSA. In DNA, the CDR3 is TGTGCCAGCAGGGAAGCGGGACAGGGCACTGAAGCTTTCTTT. It codes for CASREAGQGTEAFF.

The CDR3 coding sequence is TGTGCCAGCAGCCAAAGGACAGGATCTGAAGCTTTCTTT. This gives the protein CASSQRTGSEAFF. This chain connects TRBV3-1 (or the pseudogene TRBV3-2) to TRBJ1-1, with TRBD1 identical over 7 bases. J gave up 6 bases and V 2 bases, and 3 bases lay outside the gene matches. CDR3 length: 13 residues. Germline loops: CDR1 LGHDT, CDR2 YNNKEL (reference sequence).

This clone occurred once. The chain uses TRBV7-8 and TRBJ2-2; D not certain. The CDR3 totals 13 residues. Germline assignment: CDR1 SGHVS and CDR2 FQNEAQ. The V end was cut by 5 bases, the J end by 5 bases, with 9 bases between. CDR3 sequence (DNA): TGTGCCAGCAGCCCCCGGCGGACCGGGGAGCTGTTTTTT. This encodes CASSPRRTGELFF.

The genes are TRBV12-3 or TRBV12-4 and TRBJ1-5, with no clear D. Trimming pared 5 bases from V and 3 bases from J, leaving 8 bases between. The CDR3 spans 13 residues. The CDR3 region has the DNA TGTGCCAGCAGTCCGCAGGACAATCAGCCCCAGCATTTT. It yields the protein CASSPQDNQPQHF.

This chain links TRBV28 with TRBJ1-2; D may be TRBD1 (6 bases). This CDR3 is built from 14 residues. Germline loops: CDR1 MDHEN, CDR2 SYDVKM. V was pared by 5 bases and J by 5 bases, with 15 bases between. The CDR3 DNA is TGTGCCAGCAGTGCCGATGGACAGATTTATGGCTACACCTTC. This sequence encodes CASSADGQIYGYTF.

This sequence joins TRBV30 and TRBJ1-2, with TRBD1 matching 7 bases. V was pared by 0 bases and J by 8 bases, with 0 bases of the junction left unmatched. This CDR3 is built from 11 residues. Germline CDR1 is GTSNPN and CDR2 is SVGIG (reference sequence). This chain's CDR3 is CAWSVQGGYTF. As DNA, the CDR3 is TGTGCCTGGAGTGTACAGGGGGGCTACACCTTC.

This clone has a handful of counts. The chain couples TRBV2 to TRBJ1-5; no definite D call. The V end was cut by 7 bases, the J end by 0 bases, with 7 bases between. Per the germline V gene, CDR1 is SNHLY and CDR2 is FYNNEI. The CDR3 totals 13 residues. The CDR3 is CASKASSNQPQHF. The CDR3 DNA reads TGTGCCAGCAAAGCAAGTAGCAATCAGCCCCAGCATTTT.

The J gene is TRBJ1-5, the V gene TRBV27; weak D call: TRBD1 (5 bases). Germline lookup yields CDR1 MNHEY and CDR2 SMNVEV (reference sequence). The germline V and J ends were trimmed by 3 bases and 3 bases, with 12 bases remaining between them. The CDR3 is 15 residues long. The CDR3: CASSLRTNSNQPQHF. The CDR3 DNA reads as TGTGCCAGCAGTTTGAGGACAAACTCCAATCAGCCCCAGCATTTT.

The rearrangement joins TRBV7-3 to TRBJ2-3, with 8 bases fitting TRBD1. V lost 1 base and J lost 1; bases outside the gene matches: 1. Germline V CDR1 and CDR2: SGHTA, FQGTGA. The length of the CDR3 is 15 residues. The CDR3 DNA sequence: TGTGCCAGCAGCTTAATGGGACAGGGCACAGATACGCAGTATTTT. Amino acid sequence: CASSLMGQGTDTQYF.

This clone was observed a single time. The chain links TRBV15 to TRBJ2-1, with D perhaps matching TRBD2 (6 bases). This CDR3 has 16 amino acids. The germline V and J ends were trimmed by 1 base and 9 bases, with 19 bases remaining between them. The germline CDR1 and CDR2 sequences are LNHNV and YYDKDF (reference sequence). The CDR3 coding sequence is TGTGCCACCAGCAGAGCGAGTGGAGTAGCCGGGGGTGAGCAGTTCTTC. Its translation: CATSRASGVAGGEQFF.

V usage is TRBV19 and J usage is TRBJ1-2, with D hard to call. CDR3 length equals 15 residues. Germline values: CDR1 LNHDA, CDR2 SQIVND (reference sequence). Trimming pared 6 bases from V and 4 bases from J, leaving 18 bases between. This CDR3 reads CASSTTRAAGYGYTF. The CDR3 nucleotides are TGTGCCAGTAGCACCACGAGGGCCGCCGGCTATGGCTACACCTTC.

This clone was detected only once. The V and J genes are TRBV6-6 and TRBJ2-1, with 15 positions matching TRBD2. This CDR3 is 16 amino acids long. Losses at the gene ends were 6 bases for V and 5 bases for J; bases not matched to a gene: 5. Germline assignment: CDR1 MNHNY and CDR2 SVGAGI (reference sequence). The CDR3 DNA reads as TGTGCCAGCAGCCGCCGGACTAGCGGGGGGGACAATGAGCAGTTCTTC. Amino acids: CASSRRTSGGDNEQFF.

This chain links TRBV19 with TRBJ2-2; 7 nucleotides align to TRBD1. Per germline, CDR1 LNHDA and CDR2 SQIVND (reference sequence). V lost 6 bases to trimming and J lost 1 base; unmatched junction nucleotides: 5. CDR3 size: 15 residues. CDR3: CASRRQGENTGELFF. The DNA of the CDR3 is TGTGCCAGTAGGCGCCAGGGGGAGAACACCGGGGAGCTGTTTTTT.